A selection of T cell receptor beta chains follows, all from one sample in a study of T cell changes during pregnancy in multiple sclerosis. Profiling relied on immunoSEQ multiplex PCR, and the TCRdb table lists in-frame clones only, not all of them. The sample consists of some 64,000 clones, about nine tenths of them appearing once. Sequenced here: peripheral blood, sampled in the first trimester of pregnancy. The receptors derive from a female donor in good health, enrolled as a control in a pregnancy study. CDR3s include the opening cysteine and the closing phenylalanine or tryptophan. D genes are given only for firm matches. Clone size appears in some rows only: once, few, many, or a class for an expanded clone.

J,V,D,size,DNA,CDR3
TRBJ1-1,TRBV5-1,TRBD1,-,TGCGCCAGCAGCTTGGTTCTTGGGACAGGGGTCGGAGCTTTCTTT,CASSLVLGTGVGAFF
TRBJ2-3,TRBV5-1,TRBD2,once,TGCGCCAGCACCATCTCGGGGGGAGCAGATACGCAGTATTTT,CASTISGGADTQYF
TRBJ1-1,TRBV18,-,-,TGTGCCAGCGGAGAGAACACTGAAGCTTTCTTT,CASGENTEAFF
TRBJ2-7,TRBV5-1,-,-,TGCGCCAGCAGCTTGGGAACAGGGAACTACGAGCAGTACTTC,CASSLGTGNYEQYF
TRBJ2-1,TRBV6-6,-,-,TGTGCCAGCACCCGGGACTACAATGAGCAGTTCTTC,CASTRDYNEQFF
TRBJ1-2,TRBV5-1,-,-,TGCGCCAGCAGCTTGGCCGGGTGGGTTCACTATGGCTACACCTTC,CASSLAGWVHYGYTF
TRBJ1-2,TRBV27,-,-,TGTGCCAGCAGTTCCCCCGGGGATAACTATGGCTACACCTTC,CASSSPGDNYGYTF
TRBJ2-7,TRBV5-1,-,-,TGCGCCAGCAGCTTGGGTCGGGGATTCTCCTACGAGCAGTACTTC,CASSLGRGFSYEQYF
TRBJ2-1,TRBV4-1,-,-,TGCGCCAGCAGCCAAAGTGGGAACGTGGGGGCGGCGAATGAGCAGTTCTTC,CASSQSGNVGAANEQFF
TRBJ2-2,TRBV4-3,-,-,TGCGCCAGCAGCCAAGGCTTCGGGAGCGGGGAGCTGTTTTTT,CASSQGFGSGELFF